One TCR beta chain is described in this entry. Germline values: CDR1 MNHNY, CDR2 SVGAGI (reference sequence). V was pared by 7 bases and J by 6 bases, with 10 bases of the junction left unmatched. CDR3 length equals 15 residues. These data are taken from a study of blood T cell repertoires in COVID-19. Study background: Collection of acute and convalescent COVID-19 samples took place in the United States, Italy and Spain.

As handled by the study authors: Counts of nucleated cells, estimated from reference gene primer amplification, were obtained. Some clones are missing from TCRdb's copy, which holds only in-frame ones; the method was immunoSEQ multiplex PCR. Clone size and the V and J calls come from that table; the DNA yielded D and trimming. The sample carries about 62,000 clones, roughly four fifths recorded once. Sample: peripheral blood. This clonotype was sampled from a woman in her forties or fifties with active or convalescent COVID-19. The chain couples TRBV6-6 to TRBJ2-4, with TRBD1 matching 9 bases. CDR3 protein: CASNRLGQGPNIQYF. For the CDR3, the DNA is TGTGCCAGCAATCGGTTGGGACAGGGTCCAAACATTCAGTACTTC.